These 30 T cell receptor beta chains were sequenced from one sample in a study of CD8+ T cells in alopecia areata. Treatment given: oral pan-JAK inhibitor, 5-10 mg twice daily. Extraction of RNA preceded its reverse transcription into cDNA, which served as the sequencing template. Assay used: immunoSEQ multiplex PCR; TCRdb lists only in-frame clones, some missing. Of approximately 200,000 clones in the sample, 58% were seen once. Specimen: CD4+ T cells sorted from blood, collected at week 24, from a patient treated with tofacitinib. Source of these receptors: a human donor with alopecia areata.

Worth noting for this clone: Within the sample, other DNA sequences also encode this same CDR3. DNA for the CDR3: TGCAGCGTTGACAGGGGCTACACCTTC. This gives the protein CSVDRGYTF. This chain joins TRBV29-1 and TRBJ1-2; no clear D gene. V lost 3 bases to trimming and J lost 8 bases, with 4 bases between them. CDR3 length: 9 amino acids. The V gene's germline CDR1 is SQVTM and CDR2 ANQGSEA.

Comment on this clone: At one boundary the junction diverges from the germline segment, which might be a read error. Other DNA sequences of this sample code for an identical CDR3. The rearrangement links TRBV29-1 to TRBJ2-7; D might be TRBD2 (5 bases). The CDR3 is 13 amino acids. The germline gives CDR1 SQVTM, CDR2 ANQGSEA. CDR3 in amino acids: CSVERAAWNKQYF. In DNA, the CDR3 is TGCAGCGTTGAGCGGGCAGCATGGAATAAGCAATACTTC.

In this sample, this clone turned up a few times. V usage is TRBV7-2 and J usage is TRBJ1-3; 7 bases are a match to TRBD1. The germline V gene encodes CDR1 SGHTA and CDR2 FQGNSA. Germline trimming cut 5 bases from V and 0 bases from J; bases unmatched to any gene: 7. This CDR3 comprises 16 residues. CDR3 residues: CASSQLTGSSGNTIYF. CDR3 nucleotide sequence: TGTGCCAGCAGCCAACTGACAGGGAGCTCTGGAAACACCATATATTTT.

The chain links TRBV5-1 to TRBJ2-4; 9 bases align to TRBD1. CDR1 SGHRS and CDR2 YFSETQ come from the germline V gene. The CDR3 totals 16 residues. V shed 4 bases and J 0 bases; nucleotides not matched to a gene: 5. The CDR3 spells CASSEGQGLAKNIQYF. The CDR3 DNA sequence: TGCGCCAGCAGCGAGGGACAGGGTCTAGCCAAAAACATTCAGTACTTC.

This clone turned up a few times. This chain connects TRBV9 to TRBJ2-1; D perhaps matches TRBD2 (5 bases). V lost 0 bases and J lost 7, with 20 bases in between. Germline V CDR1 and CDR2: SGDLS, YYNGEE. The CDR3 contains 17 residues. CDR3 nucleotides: TGTGCCAGCAGCGTAGATGCCGGGGTCAAGGTAGGGAATGAGCAGTTCTTC. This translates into CASSVDAGVKVGNEQFF.

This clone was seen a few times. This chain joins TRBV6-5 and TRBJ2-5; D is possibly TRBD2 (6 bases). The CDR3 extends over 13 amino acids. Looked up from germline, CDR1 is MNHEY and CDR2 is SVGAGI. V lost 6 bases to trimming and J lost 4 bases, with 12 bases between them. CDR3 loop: CASRPRLVETQYF. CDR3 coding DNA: TGTGCCAGCAGGCCCAGACTAGTAGAGACCCAGTACTTC.

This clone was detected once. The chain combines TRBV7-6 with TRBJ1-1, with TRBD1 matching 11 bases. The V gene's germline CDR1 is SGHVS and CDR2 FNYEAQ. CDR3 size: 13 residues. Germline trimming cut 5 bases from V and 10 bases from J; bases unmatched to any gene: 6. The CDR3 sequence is CASSSGTGGRAFF. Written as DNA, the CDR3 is TGTGCCAGCAGCAGTGGGACAGGGGGAAGAGCTTTCTTT.

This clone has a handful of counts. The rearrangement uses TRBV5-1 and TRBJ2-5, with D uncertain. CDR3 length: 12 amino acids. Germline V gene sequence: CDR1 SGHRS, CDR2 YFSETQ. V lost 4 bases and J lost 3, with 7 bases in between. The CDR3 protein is CASSHTKETQYF. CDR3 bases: TGCGCCAGCAGCCACACCAAAGAGACCCAGTACTTC.

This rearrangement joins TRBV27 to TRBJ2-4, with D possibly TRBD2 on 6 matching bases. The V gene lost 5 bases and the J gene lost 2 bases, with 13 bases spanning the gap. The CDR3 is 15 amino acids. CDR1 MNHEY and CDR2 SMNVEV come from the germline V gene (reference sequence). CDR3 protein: CASSPLGTSKNIQYF. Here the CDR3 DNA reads TGTGCCAGCAGTCCGCTGGGGACTTCCAAAAACATTCAGTACTTC.

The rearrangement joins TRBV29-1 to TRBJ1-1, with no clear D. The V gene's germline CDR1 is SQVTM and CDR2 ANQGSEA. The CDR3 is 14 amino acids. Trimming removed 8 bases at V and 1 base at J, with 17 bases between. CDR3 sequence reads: CSYGNGEWNTEAFF. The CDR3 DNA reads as TGCAGCTATGGGAACGGAGAATGGAACACTGAAGCTTTCTTT.

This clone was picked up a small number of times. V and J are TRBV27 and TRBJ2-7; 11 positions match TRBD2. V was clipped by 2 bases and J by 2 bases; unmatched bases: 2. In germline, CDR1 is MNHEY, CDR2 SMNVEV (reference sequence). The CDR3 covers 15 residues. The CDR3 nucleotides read TGTGCCAGCAGTTTAATAGCGGGGGGGCCCTACGAGCAGTACTTC. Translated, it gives CASSLIAGGPYEQYF.

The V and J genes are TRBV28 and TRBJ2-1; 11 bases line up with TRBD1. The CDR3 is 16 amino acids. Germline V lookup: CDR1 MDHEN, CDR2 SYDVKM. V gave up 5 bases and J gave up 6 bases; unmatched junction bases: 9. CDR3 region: CASSLLGQGASNEQFF. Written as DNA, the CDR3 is TGTGCCAGCAGTCTGCTCGGACAGGGGGCTTCCAATGAGCAGTTCTTC.

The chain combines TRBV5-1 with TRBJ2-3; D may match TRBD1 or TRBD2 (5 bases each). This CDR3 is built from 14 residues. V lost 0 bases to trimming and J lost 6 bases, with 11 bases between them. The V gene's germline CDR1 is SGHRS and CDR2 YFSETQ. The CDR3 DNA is TGCGCCAGCAGCTTGGGGGACCCAGCGGATACGCAGTATTTT. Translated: CASSLGDPADTQYF.

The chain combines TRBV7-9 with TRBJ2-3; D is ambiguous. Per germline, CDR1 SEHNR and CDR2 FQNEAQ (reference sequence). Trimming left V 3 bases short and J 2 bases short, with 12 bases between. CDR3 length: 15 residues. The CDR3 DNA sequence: TGTGCCAGCAGCTTTGCGAAGTTGGCCACAGATACGCAGTATTTT. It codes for CASSFAKLATDTQYF.

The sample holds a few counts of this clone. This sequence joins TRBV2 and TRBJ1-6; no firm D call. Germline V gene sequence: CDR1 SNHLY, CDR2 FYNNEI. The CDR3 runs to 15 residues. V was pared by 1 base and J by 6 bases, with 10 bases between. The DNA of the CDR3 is TGTGCCAGCAGTGAAGTAGGGCAGGTTAATTCACCCCTCCACTTT. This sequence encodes CASSEVGQVNSPLHF.

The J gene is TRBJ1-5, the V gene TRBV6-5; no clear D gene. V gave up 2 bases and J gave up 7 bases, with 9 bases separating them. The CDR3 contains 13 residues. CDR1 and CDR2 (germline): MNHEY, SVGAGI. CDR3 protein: CASSYDGSQPQHF. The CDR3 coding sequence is TGTGCCAGCAGTTACGACGGGAGCCAGCCCCAGCATTTT.

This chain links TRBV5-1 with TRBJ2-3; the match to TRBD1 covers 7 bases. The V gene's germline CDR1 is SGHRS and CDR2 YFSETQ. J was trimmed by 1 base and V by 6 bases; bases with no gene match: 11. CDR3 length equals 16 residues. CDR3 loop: CASNLGAQGGTDTQYF. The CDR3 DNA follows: TGCGCCAGCAATCTGGGAGCCCAGGGGGGCACAGATACGCAGTATTTT.

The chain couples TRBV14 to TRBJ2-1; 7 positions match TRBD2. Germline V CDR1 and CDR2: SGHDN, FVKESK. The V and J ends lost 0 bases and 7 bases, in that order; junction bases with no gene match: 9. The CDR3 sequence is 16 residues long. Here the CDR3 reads CASSQDEAGVWNEQFF. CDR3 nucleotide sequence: TGTGCCAGCAGCCAAGATGAGGCGGGAGTGTGGAATGAGCAGTTCTTC.

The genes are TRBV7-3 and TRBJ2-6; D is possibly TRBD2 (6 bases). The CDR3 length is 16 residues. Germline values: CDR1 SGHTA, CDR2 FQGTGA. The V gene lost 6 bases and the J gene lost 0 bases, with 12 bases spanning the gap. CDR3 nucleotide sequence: TGTGCCAGCAGTCGTGGAGGGGCCTCTGGGGCCAACGTCCTGACTTTC. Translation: CASSRGGASGANVLTF.

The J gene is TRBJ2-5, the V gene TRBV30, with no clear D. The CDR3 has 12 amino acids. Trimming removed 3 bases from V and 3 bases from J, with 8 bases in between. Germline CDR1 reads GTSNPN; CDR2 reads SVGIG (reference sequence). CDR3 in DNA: TGTGCCTGGAGGCCTCTGGAAGAGACCCAGTACTTC. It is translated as CAWRPLEETQYF.

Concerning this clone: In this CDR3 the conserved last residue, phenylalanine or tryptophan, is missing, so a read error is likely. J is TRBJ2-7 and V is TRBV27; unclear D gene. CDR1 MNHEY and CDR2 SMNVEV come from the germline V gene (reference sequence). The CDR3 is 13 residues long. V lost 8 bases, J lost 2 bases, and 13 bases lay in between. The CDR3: CASRSRVPYEQYL. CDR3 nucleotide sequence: TGTGCCAGCCGATCAAGGGTCCCCTACGAGCAGTACCTC.

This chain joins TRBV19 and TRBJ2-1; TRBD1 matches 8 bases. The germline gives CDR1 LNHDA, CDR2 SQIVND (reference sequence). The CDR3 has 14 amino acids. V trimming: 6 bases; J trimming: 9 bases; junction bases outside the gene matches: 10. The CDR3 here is CASRSGQEMGEQFF. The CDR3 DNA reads TGTGCCAGTAGATCGGGACAGGAAATGGGTGAGCAGTTCTTC.

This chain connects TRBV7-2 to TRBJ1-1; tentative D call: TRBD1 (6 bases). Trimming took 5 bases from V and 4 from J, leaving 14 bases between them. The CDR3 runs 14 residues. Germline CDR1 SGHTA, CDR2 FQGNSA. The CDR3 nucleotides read TGTGCCAGCAGCCGTCTCACAGGGAGCACTGAAGCTTTCTTT. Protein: CASSRLTGSTEAFF. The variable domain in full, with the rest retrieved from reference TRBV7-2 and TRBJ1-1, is GAGVSQSPSNKVTEKGKDVELRCDPISGHTALYWYRQSLGQGLEFLIYFQGNSAPDKSGLPSDRFSAERTGGSVSTLTIQRTQQEDSAVYLCASSRLTGSTEAFFGQGTRLTVV.

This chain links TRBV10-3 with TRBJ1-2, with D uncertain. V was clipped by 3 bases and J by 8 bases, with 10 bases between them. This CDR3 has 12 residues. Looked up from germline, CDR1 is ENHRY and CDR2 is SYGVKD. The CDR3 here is CAISDEAWGYTF. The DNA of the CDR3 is TGTGCCATCAGTGATGAGGCTTGGGGCTACACCTTC.

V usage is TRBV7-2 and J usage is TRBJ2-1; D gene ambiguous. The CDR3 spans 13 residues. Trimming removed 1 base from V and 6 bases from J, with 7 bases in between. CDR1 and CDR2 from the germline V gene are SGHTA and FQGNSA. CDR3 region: CASSLGTPNEQFF. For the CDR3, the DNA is TGTGCCAGCAGCTTAGGGACCCCCAATGAGCAGTTCTTC.

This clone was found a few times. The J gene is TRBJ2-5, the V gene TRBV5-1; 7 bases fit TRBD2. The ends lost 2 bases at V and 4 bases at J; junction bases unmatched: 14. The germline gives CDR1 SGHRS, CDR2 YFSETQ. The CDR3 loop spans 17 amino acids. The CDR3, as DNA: TGCGCCAGCAGCTTTGGACAATTGACTAGCTCGAGAGAGACCCAGTACTTC. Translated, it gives CASSFGQLTSSRETQYF.

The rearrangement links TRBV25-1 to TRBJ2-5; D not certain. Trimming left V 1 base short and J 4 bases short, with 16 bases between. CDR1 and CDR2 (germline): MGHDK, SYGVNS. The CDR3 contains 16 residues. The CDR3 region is CASSESRLGNGETQYF. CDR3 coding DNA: TGTGCCAGCAGTGAATCTCGTTTGGGGAACGGAGAGACCCAGTACTTC.

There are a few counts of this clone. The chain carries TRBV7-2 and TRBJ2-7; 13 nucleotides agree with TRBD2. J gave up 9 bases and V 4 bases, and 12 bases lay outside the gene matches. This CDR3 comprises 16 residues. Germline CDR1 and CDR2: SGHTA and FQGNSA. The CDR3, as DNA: TGTGCCAGCAGCTCCGGGGGACTAGCGGGAATAGTAGGGCAGTACTTC. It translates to CASSSGGLAGIVGQYF.

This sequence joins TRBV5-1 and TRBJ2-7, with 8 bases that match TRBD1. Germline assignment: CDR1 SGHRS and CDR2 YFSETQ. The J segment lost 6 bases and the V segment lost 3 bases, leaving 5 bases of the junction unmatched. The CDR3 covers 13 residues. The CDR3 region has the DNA TGCGCCAGCAGCTCCACGGACAGGGCCGAGCAGTACTTC. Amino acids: CASSSTDRAEQYF.

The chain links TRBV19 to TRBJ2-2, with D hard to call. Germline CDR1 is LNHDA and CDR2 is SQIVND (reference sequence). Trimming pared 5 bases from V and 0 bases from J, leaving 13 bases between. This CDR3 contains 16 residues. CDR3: CASSRAGRANTGELFF. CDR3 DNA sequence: TGTGCCAGTAGTCGAGCCGGACGAGCGAACACCGGGGAGCTGTTTTTT.